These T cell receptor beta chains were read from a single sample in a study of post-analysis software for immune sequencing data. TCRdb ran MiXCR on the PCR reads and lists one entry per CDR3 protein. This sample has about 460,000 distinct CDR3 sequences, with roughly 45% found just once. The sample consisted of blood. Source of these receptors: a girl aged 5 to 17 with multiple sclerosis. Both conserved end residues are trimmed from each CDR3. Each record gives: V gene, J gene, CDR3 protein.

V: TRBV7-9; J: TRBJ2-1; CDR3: ASSSSNSYNEQF
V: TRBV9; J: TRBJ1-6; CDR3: ASSPAGTNSPLH
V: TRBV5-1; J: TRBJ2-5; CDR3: ASSKTSGRAGYQETQY
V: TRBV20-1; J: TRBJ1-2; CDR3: SARGLGQGANYGYT
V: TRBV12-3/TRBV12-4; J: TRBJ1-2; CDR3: ASSSTGKGYT
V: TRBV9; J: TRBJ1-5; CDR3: ASSVGMGSNQPQH
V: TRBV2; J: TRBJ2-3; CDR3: ASSTPAGFTDTQY
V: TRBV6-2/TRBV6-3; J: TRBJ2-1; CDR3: ASSRTSEYNEQF
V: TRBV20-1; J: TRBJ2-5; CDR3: SARDRVGEAQY
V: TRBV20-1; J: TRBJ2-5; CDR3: SARGLAEETQY
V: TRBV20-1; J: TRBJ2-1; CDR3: SARDQTALRNEQF
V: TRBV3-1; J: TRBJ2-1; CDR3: ASSRGPRGF
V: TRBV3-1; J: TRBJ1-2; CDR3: ASSLGKSYT
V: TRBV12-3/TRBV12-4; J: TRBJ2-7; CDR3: ASSSGTSVLSSYEQY
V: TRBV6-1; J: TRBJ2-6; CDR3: ASRGGGHSGANVLT
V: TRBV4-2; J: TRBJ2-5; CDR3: ASSHRLAGEETQY
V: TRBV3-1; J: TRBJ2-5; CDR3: ASSQDLASGTQETQY
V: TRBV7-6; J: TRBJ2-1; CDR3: ASSPRTGGAHNEQF
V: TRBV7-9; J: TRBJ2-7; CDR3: ASSLGGIGKPAYEQY
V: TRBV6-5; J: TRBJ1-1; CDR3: ASSYSRGLRGTSTEAF
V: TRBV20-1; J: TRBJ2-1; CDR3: SARAPWSSYNEQF
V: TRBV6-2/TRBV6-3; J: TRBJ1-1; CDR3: ASSDSRRGAF
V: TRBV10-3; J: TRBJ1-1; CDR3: AISESRENTEAF
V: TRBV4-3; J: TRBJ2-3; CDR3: ASSRGTSELTDTQY
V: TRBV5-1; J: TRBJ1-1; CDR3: ASSFDRGTEAF
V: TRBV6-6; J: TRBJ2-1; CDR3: ASSNSGSSYNEQF
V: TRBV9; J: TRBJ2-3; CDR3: ASSVYGTAASTDTQY
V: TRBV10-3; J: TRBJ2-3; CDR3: AISEFNRMQDTQY
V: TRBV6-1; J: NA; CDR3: ASSEPGQGIGEQY
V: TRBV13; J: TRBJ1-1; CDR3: ASSLGEGAKAF
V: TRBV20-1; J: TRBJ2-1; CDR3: SASLRSSYNEQF